This entry lists 8 T cell receptor beta chains sequenced from one sample in a study of blood T cells in healthy people across ages. Next came a second PCR, run for roughly 6 to 11 cycles, which used a sample-barcoded 5' primer along with a J-beta primer mix. TCRdb passed the 5' RACE reads through MiXCR, listing each CDR3 protein once. The table lists about 640,000 distinct CDR3 sequences, approximately 30% of them singletons, with approximately 15% in the top ten. The source material was blood. All receptors derive from a woman older than 75 in good health.

V usage is TRBV28 and J usage is TRBJ1-1; a weak D match, TRBD1 (5 bases). The length of the CDR3 is 17 residues. V gave up 7 bases and J gave up 2 bases, with 23 bases separating them. Per germline, CDR1 MDHEN and CDR2 SYDVKM. Here the CDR3 DNA reads TGTGCCAGCAAAACATCTTCCGGGACGTGCTTAAACACTGAAGCTTTCTTT. Encoded protein: CASKTSSGTCLNTEAFF.

CDR3 in amino acids: CASSLAGHHEQYF. The DNA of the CDR3 is TGTGCCAGCAGCTTAGCCGGACACCACGAGCAGTACTTC. The chain recombines TRBV7-9 with TRBJ2-5, with D perhaps matching TRBD1 (5 bases). The closer fit of TRBJ2-7 to the DNA end suggests the J call may be wrong. The CDR3 spans 13 residues. Looked up from germline, CDR1 is SEHNR and CDR2 is FQNEAQ (reference sequence).

This clonotype was recorded many times. The chain is built from TRBV7-3 and TRBJ1-1, with D possibly matching TRBD1 (5 bases). The length of the CDR3 is 14 residues. Trimming took 5 bases from V and 5 from J, leaving 15 bases between them. CDR1 SGHTA and CDR2 FQGTGA come from the germline V gene. CDR3: CASSPPGARTEAFF. CDR3 DNA sequence: TGTGCCAGCAGCCCGCCCGGGGCCCGGACTGAAGCTTTCTTT.

This clonotype was recorded at least ten times. The chain employs TRBV5-1 and TRBJ1-5; unclear D gene. In germline, CDR1 is SGHRS, CDR2 YFSETQ. This CDR3 comprises 15 residues. V dropped 1 base and J dropped 6 bases, with 14 bases sitting between them. For the CDR3, the DNA is TGCGCCAGCAGCTTGTCGGCAGGCCAGACTCAGCCCCAGCATTTT. Translation gives CASSLSAGQTQPQHF.

About this clonotype itself: A single base separates this from a much larger clone, so it may be a read error. The chain joins TRBV5-5 to TRBJ2-1, with D tentatively TRBD2 (5 bases). The CDR3 extends over 15 amino acids. Germline V gives CDR1 SGHKS, CDR2 YYEKEE (reference sequence). The CDR3 sequence is CASSLEDSSYNEQVF. CDR3 DNA: TGTGCCAGCAGCTTGGAGGACTCATCTTACAATGAGCAGGTCTTC.

This clonotype has at least ten counts. This chain uses TRBV6-5 with TRBJ1-2; D is perhaps TRBD1 (5 bases). CDR1 and CDR2 from the germline V gene are MNHEY and SVGAGI. The CDR3 is 15 amino acids. V lost 6 bases and J lost 4, with 18 bases in between. This chain's CDR3 is CASRTKGQGTYGYTF. In nucleotides, the CDR3 is TGTGCCAGCAGGACAAAGGGGCAGGGCACCTATGGCTACACCTTC.

There are a few counts of this clonotype. This chain links TRBV30 with TRBJ1-4, with TRBD1 matching 9 bases. Per the germline V gene, CDR1 is GTSNPN and CDR2 is SVGIG (reference sequence). The CDR3 consists of 16 residues. The junction had 8 bases not matched to a gene; V was cut back by 3 bases and J by 3 bases. CDR3 nucleotide sequence: TGTGCCTGGAGCCCGGGACAGGGTTTTGCTAATGAAAAACTGTTTTTT. Protein sequence: CAWSPGQGFANEKLFF.

This clonotype was observed at least ten times. The chain joins TRBV29-1 to TRBJ1-1, with D unclear. Germline loops: CDR1 SQVTM, CDR2 ANQGSEA. This CDR3 comprises 12 residues. V gave up 7 bases and J gave up 2 bases, with 11 bases separating them. The CDR3: CSALGSNTEAFF. The CDR3, as DNA: TGCAGCGCTCTCGGGAGTAACACTGAAGCTTTCTTT.